The 9 T cell receptor beta chains presented below share a single source sample, sequenced in a study of shared clonotypes between healthy human individuals (dated by TCRdb to the early 2020s). The library relied on the immunoSEQ multiplex PCR assay. This is the immuneACCESS table as TCRdb keeps it, with only in-frame sequences that have V and J called. A part of the clones is gone; compared with another copy, unresolved V genes explain less than half, and the rest is unexplained. Within this sample are 1.4 million to 1.5 million clones, with around 97% of them counted one time only. The ten largest make up over 1% of the sample. Sequencing was carried out using naive CD4+ T cells sorted from blood. The cell subset or site label of this sample denotes: CD45RA+ positively selected. The receptors were sampled from a man between 25 and 39 years old in good health.

A note on this clone: The sample holds other DNA sequences that translate to the same CDR3. The genes are TRBV18 and TRBJ2-1, with D perhaps TRBD2 (6 bases). From germline, CDR1 is KGHSH and CDR2 LQKENI. The CDR3 sequence is 16 residues long. Trimming shortened V by 1 base and J by 0 bases, and 10 bases separated the two germline ends. The CDR3 protein is CASSPLAAISYNEQFF. CDR3 bases: TGTGCCAGCTCACCACTAGCGGCTATCTCCTACAATGAGCAGTTCTTC.

This chain links TRBV30 with TRBJ2-3; 8 bases agree with TRBD1. Trimming removed 4 bases from V and 4 bases from J; junction bases left unmatched: 16. The CDR3 extends over 17 amino acids. In germline, CDR1 is GTSNPN, CDR2 SVGIG (reference sequence). CDR3 DNA: TGTGCCTGGAAAATCTACGAGGCGCCAGGGGGCCCAGATACGCAGTATTTT. Residues: CAWKIYEAPGGPDTQYF.

This sequence joins TRBV11-3 and TRBJ2-2; D might be TRBD2 (5 bases). Germline CDR1 is SGHNT and CDR2 is YENEEA. This CDR3 is built from 16 residues. The V and J ends lost 4 bases and 5 bases respectively, with 17 bases between them. DNA for the CDR3: TGTGCCAGCAGCTCCCACCCCAGGACTGGAACCGGGGAGCTGTTTTTT. The encoded protein is CASSSHPRTGTGELFF.

Details on this clone: A read error may account for a junction end that differs from germline. V usage is TRBV5-1 and J usage is TRBJ2-5; no firm D call. Per germline, CDR1 SGHRS and CDR2 YFSETQ. The CDR3 sequence is 14 residues long. CDR3 region: CASRLVGSQETQYF. CDR3 bases: TGCGCCAGCAGGTTGGTAGGAAGCCAAGAGACCCAGTACTTC.

This chain links TRBV7-2 with TRBJ2-1; TRBD2 agrees at 10 bases. The germline V gene has CDR1 SGHTA and CDR2 FQGNSA. CDR3 length: 14 residues. With V trimmed by 6 bases and J by 8 bases, 7 bases remained unmatched. CDR3: CASRKSGTSDEQFF. CDR3 bases: TGTGCCAGCAGGAAGTCCGGGACTAGCGATGAGCAGTTCTTC.

J is TRBJ2-7 and V is TRBV28; D is perhaps TRBD1 (6 bases). Trimming took off 4 bases at V and 1 base at J, with 23 bases between the two ends. This CDR3 is built from 18 residues. Germline V CDR1 and CDR2: MDHEN, SYDVKM. The CDR3 coding sequence is TGTGCCAGCAGTTATCTCATATTTGGGGGCGTGAGGTCCTACGAGCAGTACTTC. Its protein product is CASSYLIFGGVRSYEQYF.

This chain links TRBV18 with TRBJ1-3; D unclear. CDR3 length: 17 amino acids. Looked up from germline, CDR1 is KGHSH and CDR2 is LQKENI. V lost 2 bases to trimming and J lost 2 bases, with 16 bases between them. The CDR3 bases are TGTGCCAGCTCACCAACCCCCGGCGGGGTTGCTGGAAACACCATATATTTT. Amino acids: CASSPTPGGVAGNTIYF.

V usage is TRBV6-5 and J usage is TRBJ2-1, with 8 nucleotides matching TRBD2. J lost 7 bases, V lost 4 bases, and 6 bases had no gene match. This CDR3 has 14 residues. Germline-derived CDR1 and CDR2 are MNHEY and SVGAGI. CDR3 coding DNA: TGTGCCAGCAGTTGGCTAGCGGGTGAGAATGAGCAGTTCTTC. Its protein is CASSWLAGENEQFF.

The chain couples TRBV18 to TRBJ2-5; D is undetermined. The germline V gene has CDR1 KGHSH and CDR2 LQKENI. Deletions cut 2 bases from V and 5 bases from J, with 9 bases between. This CDR3 contains 13 residues. CDR3 protein: CASSPRQTETQYF. The DNA of the CDR3 is TGTGCCAGCTCACCAAGGCAGACGGAGACCCAGTACTTC.